This TCR beta chain stems from a study of blood T cell repertoires in COVID-19. Study at large: Whether acute or convalescent, the COVID-19 samples came from the United States, Italy and Spain. The analysed material was cDNA or gDNA that came from T cells, B-cell-depleted T cells, or PBMCs.

The authors' processing: Cell counts per sample came from amplifying reference gene primers. Clones were sequenced by immunoSEQ multiplex PCR, and TCRdb holds only the in-frame ones, with some missing. The V and J calls and clone size were taken over from that table, and D and trimming were inferred from the DNA. The sample has over 200,000 clones, 88% seen once. The junction had 18 bases not matched to a gene; V was cut back by 2 bases and J by 6 bases. This CDR3 region has 19 residues. In germline, CDR1 is SEHNR, CDR2 FQNEAQ (reference sequence). Sequenced: peripheral blood. The sequence was collected from a woman in her fifties or sixties with acute or convalescent COVID-19. The chain carries TRBV7-9 and TRBJ2-1; 8 bases map to TRBD1. CDR3 amino acids: CASSLKGGFLGQGSNEQFF. As DNA, the CDR3 is TGTGCCAGCAGCTTAAAAGGGGGGTTTTTAGGACAGGGCTCCAATGAGCAGTTCTTC. The complete variable domain, with remaining parts taken from reference TRBV7-9 and TRBJ2-1, reads DTGVSQNPRHKITKRGQNVTFRCDPISEHNRLYWYRQTLGQGPEFLTYFQNEAQLEKSRLLSDRFSAERPKGSFSTLEIQRTEQGDSAMYLCASSLKGGFLGQGSNEQFFGPGTRLTVL.